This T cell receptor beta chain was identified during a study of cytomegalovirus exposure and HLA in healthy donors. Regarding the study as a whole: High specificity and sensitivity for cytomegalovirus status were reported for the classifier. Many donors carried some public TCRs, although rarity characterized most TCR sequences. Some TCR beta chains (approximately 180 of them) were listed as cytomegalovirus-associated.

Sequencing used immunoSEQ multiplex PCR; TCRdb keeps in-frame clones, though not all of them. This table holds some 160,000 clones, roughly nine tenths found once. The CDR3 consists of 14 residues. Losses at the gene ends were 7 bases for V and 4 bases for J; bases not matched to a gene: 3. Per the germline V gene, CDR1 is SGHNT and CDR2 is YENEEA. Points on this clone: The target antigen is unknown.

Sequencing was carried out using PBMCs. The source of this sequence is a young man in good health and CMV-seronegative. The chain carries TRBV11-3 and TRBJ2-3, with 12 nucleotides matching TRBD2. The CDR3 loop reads CASKLAGGADTQYF. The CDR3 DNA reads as TGTGCCAGCAAACTAGCGGGGGGTGCAGATACGCAGTATTTT.